The 19 T cell receptor beta chains in this list originate from one sample, sequenced in a study of neoadjuvant anti-PD-1 for oral cavity cancer. Time point in this sample: after neoadjuvant nivolumab, at surgical resection. Sequencing used immunoSEQ multiplex PCR; TCRdb keeps in-frame clones, though not all of them. Of some 1,500 clones detected, just under 60% appear once; the ten largest clones hold 16%. Sample: tumor tissue, taken after nivolumab (anti-PD-1) treatment. All receptors come from a person between 35 and 79 years old with oral cavity squamous cell carcinoma.

This clone was seen a handful of times. J is TRBJ2-3 and V is TRBV4-1; 8 nucleotides align to TRBD1. This CDR3 has 16 residues. The V gene end was trimmed by 4 bases and the J gene end by 4 bases; junction bases not matched to a gene: 10. CDR1 MGHRA and CDR2 YSYEKL come from the germline V gene. The CDR3 coding sequence is TGCGCCAGCAGCCTTCTATGGACAGGGACTCCAGATACGCAGTATTTT. It translates to CASSLLWTGTPDTQYF.

The rearrangement joins TRBV28 to TRBJ2-7; 8 bases map to TRBD1. J lost 3 bases, V lost 6 bases, and 16 bases had no gene match. Germline V lookup: CDR1 MDHEN, CDR2 SYDVKM. The CDR3 has 17 residues. The DNA for the CDR3 is TGTGCCAGCAGCTCTCCGATGTTAAGGACAGGGATCTACGAGCAGTACTTC. Translating gives CASSSPMLRTGIYEQYF.

The genes are TRBV19 and TRBJ2-3; the D gene is possibly TRBD1 (6 bases). CDR1 LNHDA and CDR2 SQIVND come from the germline V gene (reference sequence). The CDR3 has 14 amino acids. Trimming shortened V by 6 bases and J by 0 bases, and 10 bases separated the two germline ends. The CDR3 DNA reads TGTGCCAGTAGCCGGACAGCTAGCACAGATACGCAGTATTTT. Encoded protein: CASSRTASTDTQYF.

A few counts support this clone. This rearrangement joins TRBV6-1 to TRBJ2-3; 10 positions agree with TRBD2. The germline V gene encodes CDR1 MNHNS and CDR2 SASEGT. CDR3 size: 14 residues. V shed 6 bases, J shed 0 bases, and the junction held 0 bases outside the gene matches. The CDR3 reads CASRTSGSTDTQYF. Written as DNA, the CDR3 is TGTGCCAGCAGGACTAGCGGGAGCACAGATACGCAGTATTTT.

This rearrangement joins TRBV14 to TRBJ2-1, with D possibly being TRBD2 (7 bases). V lost 4 bases, J lost 8 bases, and 15 bases lay in between. The CDR3 loop spans 14 amino acids. Germline V CDR1 and CDR2: SGHDN, FVKESK. This CDR3 is CASSRGWGGDEQFF. The CDR3 coding sequence is TGTGCCAGCAGCCGCGGATGGGGGGGCGATGAGCAGTTCTTC.

This clone has just a few counts. This chain uses TRBV7-8 with TRBJ1-2, with D possibly matching TRBD1 (5 bases). Trimming removed 5 bases at V and 4 bases at J, with 11 bases between. CDR3 length equals 13 residues. Germline V gene data show CDR1 as SGHVS and CDR2 as FQNEAQ. The CDR3 reads CASSLGRLYGYTF. The CDR3 coding sequence is TGTGCCAGCAGCCTGGGACGGCTCTATGGCTACACCTTC.

The chain uses TRBV11-2 and TRBJ2-1, with TRBD2 matching over 14 bases. The V gene's germline CDR1 is SGHAT and CDR2 FQNNGV. J gave up 5 bases and V 0 bases, and 6 bases lay outside the gene matches. The CDR3 contains 18 residues. The CDR3: CASSLDRTSGRPHNEQFF. In nucleotides, the CDR3 is TGTGCCAGCAGCTTAGATCGGACTAGCGGGAGGCCACACAATGAGCAGTTCTTC.

The chain links TRBV6-1 to TRBJ1-4; TRBD1 is a possible D gene (6 bases). The ends were cut back, 2 bases at V and 7 bases at J, with 20 bases in the middle. Germline V gives CDR1 MNHNS, CDR2 SASEGT. This CDR3 has 17 residues. CDR3 in DNA: TGTGCCAGCAGTGAATTTCTACGACAGGCGTGGAGTGAAAAACTGTTTTTT. This sequence encodes CASSEFLRQAWSEKLFF.

This clone was counted a few times. The CDR3 DNA follows: TGTGCCAGCAGCTTTCGCGCTAGCGGGACCCACAATGAGCAGTTCTTC. This encodes CASSFRASGTHNEQFF. V is TRBV13 and J is TRBJ2-1; 9 nucleotides match TRBD2. The germline CDR1 and CDR2 sequences are PRHDT and FYEKMQ (reference sequence). The length of the CDR3 is 16 residues. V dropped 3 bases and J dropped 5; count of bases not matched to a gene: 8.

This clone has only a few counts. V usage is TRBV20-1 and J usage is TRBJ1-2; perhaps TRBD1 as D (5 bases). Looked up from germline, CDR1 is DFQATT and CDR2 is SNEGSKA (reference sequence). Trimming removed 6 bases from V and 7 bases from J, with 12 bases in between. The CDR3 extends over 11 amino acids. The CDR3 loop is CSAAGYSGYTF. In nucleotides, the CDR3 is TGCAGTGCCGCAGGGTACTCTGGCTACACCTTC.

With regard to this clone: The same CDR3 can be traced to other DNA sequences in this sample. The chain uses TRBV27 and TRBJ2-2, with D uncertain. Trimming shortened V by 2 bases and J by 0 bases, and 1 base separated the two germline ends. Per the germline V gene, CDR1 is MNHEY and CDR2 is SMNVEV (reference sequence). The CDR3 length is 13 residues. The chain's CDR3 is CASSLANTGELFF. The CDR3 nucleotides are TGTGCCAGCAGTTTAGCGAACACCGGGGAGCTGTTTTTT.

V and J are TRBV19 and TRBJ2-2; D is unclear. The CDR3 contains 15 residues. The germline V gene encodes CDR1 LNHDA and CDR2 SQIVND (reference sequence). V was clipped by 2 bases and J by 3 bases, with 10 bases between them. The CDR3 nucleotides read TGTGCCAGTAGTATATGGGCCTCCGACACCGGGGAGCTGTTTTTT. Its translation: CASSIWASDTGELFF.

The CDR3 is CASSLSSGTVATNEKLFF. The CDR3 region has the DNA TGTGCCAGCTCACTATCCTCCGGGACAGTTGCAACTAATGAAAAACTGTTTTTT. The chain employs TRBV18 and TRBJ1-4; 7 nucleotides line up with TRBD1. Germline V gene sequence: CDR1 KGHSH, CDR2 LQKENI. Unmatched junction bases numbered 11, after V lost 4 bases and J lost 0 bases. CDR3 length equals 18 residues.

This clone was picked up a small number of times. The gene calls are TRBV5-1 and TRBJ2-5; TRBD1 matches at 7 bases. With 3 bases clipped from V and 4 bases from J, the junction kept 6 bases outside the gene matches. CDR3 size: 14 residues. Germline V gene data show CDR1 as SGHRS and CDR2 as YFSETQ. The chain's CDR3 is CASSSGQEGETQYF. The CDR3 nucleotides read TGCGCCAGCAGCTCCGGACAGGAAGGAGAGACCCAGTACTTC.

This clone appeared a few times. V gene TRBV13 combines with J gene TRBJ2-1, with 12 positions matching TRBD1. The CDR3 spans 15 residues. V shed 4 bases, J shed 8 bases, and the junction held 6 bases outside the gene matches. Germline CDR1 is PRHDT and CDR2 is FYEKMQ (reference sequence). The CDR3 here is CASSYRDRGLDEQFF. CDR3 nucleotides: TGTGCCAGCAGCTACCGGGACAGGGGGCTGGATGAGCAGTTCTTC. The whole variable domain, remainder taken from reference TRBV13 and TRBJ2-1, is AAGVIQSPRHLIKEKRETATLKCYPIPRHDTVYWYQQGPGQDPQFLISFYEKMQSDKGSIPDRFSAQQFSDYHSELNMSSLELGDSALYFCASSYRDRGLDEQFFGPGTRLTVL.

The rearrangement links TRBV6-1 to TRBJ1-1; weak D call: TRBD1 (6 bases). This CDR3 region has 16 residues. With 1 base removed from V and 0 bases from J, the gap between germline ends came to 12 bases. Germline V lookup: CDR1 MNHNS, CDR2 SASEGT. This CDR3 is CASSEGTAFMNTEAFF. The CDR3 DNA sequence: TGTGCCAGCAGTGAAGGGACAGCTTTCATGAACACTGAAGCTTTCTTT.

This clone rates as large. The chain has TRBV10-3 and TRBJ2-7; the D gene is possibly TRBD2 (6 bases). The germline V gene has CDR1 ENHRY and CDR2 SYGVKD. CDR3 length: 14 amino acids. V was cut by 4 bases and J by 0 bases, with 10 bases left in between. CDR3 bases: TGTGCCATCAGTGTGCAGGGAGGCTCCTACGAGCAGTACTTC. Translated: CAISVQGGSYEQYF.

The V and J genes are TRBV9 and TRBJ1-4; 7 bases agree with TRBD1. The CDR3 contains 15 residues. V lost 4 bases and J lost 0; bases outside the gene matches: 3. Germline V gives CDR1 SGDLS, CDR2 YYNGEE. The CDR3 sequence is CASSPQGATNEKLFF. In DNA, the CDR3 is TGTGCCAGCAGCCCCCAGGGGGCAACTAATGAAAAACTGTTTTTT.

The V gene is TRBV16, the J gene TRBJ2-1; D may correspond to TRBD1 or TRBD2 (5 bases each). Trimming pared 2 bases from V and 2 bases from J, leaving 10 bases between. CDR1 is KGHSY, CDR2 FQNENV, per germline. CDR3 length equals 15 residues. The CDR3 region has the DNA TGTGCCAGCAGCCAAGGGACGTCGGCCTACAATGAGCAGTTCTTC. Its protein is CASSQGTSAYNEQFF.